This T cell receptor (beta chain) was sequenced for a study of metastatic and nonmetastatic thyroid tumors. Overall study context: Repertoire comparisons spanned blood and tumor or nodule tissue from malignant and benign thyroid patients. Study observations and caveats: Malignant tumors reportedly showed significantly higher TCR beta diversity than benign nodules in both blood and tumor.

On this clone: No antigen is known for it.

No patient received treatment before thyroid surgery. TCRdb re-called the PCR reads with MiXCR. In the table there are about 16,000 clones, 30% to 40% of which are singletons. This TCR was recovered from a male donor with papillary thyroid cancer or a benign thyroid nodule (not recorded which). Some clones in this sample may be carry-over from other donors' samples. The source material was tumor tissue.

CDR3 in DNA: TGCGCCAGCAGCTCGGCCGGGACAGAACCCTATGGCTACACCTTC. Translated: CASSSAGTEPYGYTF. V usage is TRBV5-1 and J usage is TRBJ1-2; 7 bases map to TRBD1. The CDR3 is made up of 15 amino acids. The junction had 9 bases not matched to a gene; V was cut back by 3 bases and J by 4 bases. In germline, CDR1 is SGHRS, CDR2 YFSETQ.